These 3 T cell receptor beta chains originate from one sample sequenced in a study of cytomegalovirus exposure and HLA in healthy donors. 13 Jbeta primers and 60 Vbeta primers were used for the PCR. The data were produced by immunoSEQ multiplex PCR, yet TCRdb's version contains in-frame clones alone and is incomplete. This sample has about 68,000 clones, with 80% to 90% found just once. The material sequenced was PBMCs. Receptors originate from a human donor in good health.

The gene calls are TRBV10-3 and TRBJ2-3; weak D call: TRBD2 (5 bases). Deletions cut 0 bases from V and 1 base from J, with 11 bases between. CDR3 length: 16 amino acids. Germline values: CDR1 ENHRY, CDR2 SYGVKD. Here the CDR3 DNA reads TGTGCCATCAGTGAGTCGGCGGGTGGGGGCACAGATACGCAGTATTTT. It codes for CAISESAGGGTDTQYF.

The chain has TRBV2 and TRBJ2-5; 9 bases are shared with TRBD2. After removal of 8 bases from V and 5 bases from J, the junction contained 12 bases not matched to a gene. In germline, CDR1 is SNHLY, CDR2 FYNNEI. The CDR3 is 15 residues long. Here the CDR3 DNA reads TGTGCCAGCGGGAACACAAGGCGGGGGGGGGAGACCCAGTACTTC. Encoded protein: CASGNTRRGGETQYF.

The J gene is TRBJ2-7, the V gene TRBV9, with D perhaps TRBD2 (6 bases). This CDR3 contains 11 residues. V was shortened by 2 bases and J by 7 bases, with 7 bases between the two germline ends. Germline V gene data show CDR1 as SGDLS and CDR2 as YYNGEE. The CDR3 protein is CASSVRGEQYF. Written as DNA, the CDR3 is TGTGCCAGCAGCGTCCGGGGGGAGCAGTACTTC.